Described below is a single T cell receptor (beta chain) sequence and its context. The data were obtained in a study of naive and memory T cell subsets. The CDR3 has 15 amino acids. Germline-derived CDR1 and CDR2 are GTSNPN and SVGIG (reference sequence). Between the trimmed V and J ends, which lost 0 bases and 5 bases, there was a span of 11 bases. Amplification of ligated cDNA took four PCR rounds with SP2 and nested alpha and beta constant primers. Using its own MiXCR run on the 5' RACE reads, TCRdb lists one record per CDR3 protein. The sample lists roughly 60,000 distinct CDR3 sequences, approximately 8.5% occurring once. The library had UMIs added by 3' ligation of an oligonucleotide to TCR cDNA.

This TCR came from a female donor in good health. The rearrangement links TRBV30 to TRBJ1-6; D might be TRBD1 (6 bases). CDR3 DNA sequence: TGTGCCTGGAGTGTACTGGACAGCAATAATTCACCCCTCCACTTT. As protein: CAWSVLDSNNSPLHF.